This is a list of T cell receptor beta chains from one sample in a study of blood T cell repertoires in COVID-19. Profiled with immunoSEQ multiplex PCR; TCRdb holds only in-frame clones, not every one. The sample holds over 50,000 clones; 80% to 85% are singletons and the top ten take 15% to 17%. The sample taken for sequencing was peripheral blood. These receptors were obtained from a man older than 75 with acute or convalescent COVID-19. CDR3s include the opening cysteine and the closing phenylalanine or tryptophan. The D gene is left open where the match is weak. Some rows mark clone size as missing; the rest say once, few, many or name a class of expanded clone.

j_call: TRBJ2-4
v_call: TRBV4-3
clone_size: once
d_call: TRBD2
cdr3_aa: CASSQEVTSGGQAKNIQYF
cdr3_nt: TGCGCCAGCAGCCAAGAGGTGACTAGCGGGGGCCAAGCCAAAAACATTCAGTACTTC

j_call: TRBJ1-2
v_call: TRBV7-8
clone_size: NA
d_call: NA
cdr3_aa: CASSLNIWRGSYGYTF
cdr3_nt: TGTGCCAGCAGCTTAAATATTTGGAGGGGAAGCTATGGCTACACCTTC

j_call: TRBJ2-7
v_call: TRBV5-1
clone_size: NA
d_call: TRBD2
cdr3_aa: CASSLMTSGGTTYEQYF
cdr3_nt: TGCGCCAGCAGCCTTATGACTAGCGGGGGGACAACCTACGAGCAGTACTTC

j_call: TRBJ2-1
v_call: TRBV5-1
clone_size: few
d_call: TRBD2
cdr3_aa: CASSEGLGVSEQFF
cdr3_nt: TGCGCCAGCAGCGAGGGACTAGGGGTTAGCGAGCAGTTCTTC

j_call: TRBJ2-7
v_call: TRBV19
clone_size: NA
d_call: TRBD2
cdr3_aa: CASSISGREQYF
cdr3_nt: TGTGCCAGTAGTATTAGCGGGAGGGAGCAGTACTTC

j_call: TRBJ2-2
v_call: TRBV7-9
clone_size: NA
d_call: NA
cdr3_aa: CASSLDSAGTGELFF
cdr3_nt: TGTGCCAGCAGCTTAGATTCGGCGGGAACCGGGGAGCTGTTTTTT

j_call: TRBJ1-3
v_call: TRBV7-9
clone_size: NA
d_call: NA
cdr3_aa: CASSFTGFGNTIYF
cdr3_nt: TGTGCCAGCAGCTTCACAGGGTTTGGAAACACCATATATTTT

j_call: TRBJ1-2
v_call: TRBV4-2
clone_size: NA
d_call: NA
cdr3_aa: CASSQERTRQEDGYTF
cdr3_nt: TGTGCCAGCAGCCAAGAAAGGACCAGACAGGAGGATGGCTACACCTTC

j_call: TRBJ2-7
v_call: TRBV28
clone_size: NA
d_call: NA
cdr3_aa: CASSHRDKIDEQYF
cdr3_nt: TGTGCCAGCAGTCACCGGGACAAGATAGACGAGCAGTACTTC

j_call: TRBJ2-1
v_call: TRBV3-1/TRBV3-2
clone_size: NA
d_call: TRBD2
cdr3_aa: CASSQDFGGSSYNEQFF
cdr3_nt: TGTGCCAGCAGCCAAGATTTCGGGGGGAGCTCCTACAATGAGCAGTTCTTC

j_call: TRBJ2-3
v_call: TRBV7-2
clone_size: NA
d_call: TRBD2
cdr3_aa: CASSLGTSGALGDTQYF
cdr3_nt: TGTGCCAGCAGCTTAGGGACTAGCGGGGCTTTGGGCGATACGCAGTATTTT

j_call: TRBJ1-1
v_call: TRBV5-1
clone_size: NA
d_call: NA
cdr3_aa: CASSSQGSPTEAFF
cdr3_nt: TGCGCCAGCAGCTCGCAGGGGTCCCCCACTGAAGCTTTCTTT

j_call: TRBJ2-5
v_call: TRBV11-2
clone_size: few
d_call: TRBD1
cdr3_aa: CASSSIQGAETQYF
cdr3_nt: TGTGCCAGCAGCTCAATCCAGGGGGCCGAGACCCAGTACTTC

j_call: TRBJ1-5
v_call: TRBV6-2/TRBV6-3
clone_size: NA
d_call: NA
cdr3_aa: CASSRGLFNQPQHF
cdr3_nt: TGTGCCAGCAGTCGGGGACTTTTCAATCAGCCCCAGCATTTT

j_call: TRBJ2-7
v_call: TRBV4-3
clone_size: once
d_call: NA
cdr3_aa: CASSQDYGGTYEQYF
cdr3_nt: TGCGCCAGCAGCCAGGACTACGGGGGTACCTACGAGCAGTACTTC

j_call: TRBJ2-7
v_call: TRBV27
clone_size: NA
d_call: NA
cdr3_aa: CASRLREGLSYEQYF
cdr3_nt: TGTGCCAGCAGACTCAGGGAAGGCTTATCCTACGAGCAGTACTTC

j_call: TRBJ1-1
v_call: TRBV2
clone_size: few
d_call: NA
cdr3_aa: CASNIVNTEAFF
cdr3_nt: TGTGCCAGCAACATCGTGAACACTGAAGCTTTCTTT

j_call: TRBJ1-4
v_call: TRBV7-9
clone_size: NA
d_call: TRBD1
cdr3_aa: CACTGGRGEKLFF
cdr3_nt: TGTGCCTGCACAGGGGGTCGGGGTGAAAAACTGTTTTTT

j_call: TRBJ2-5
v_call: TRBV14
clone_size: NA
d_call: NA
cdr3_aa: CASSHLDLKETQYF
cdr3_nt: TGTGCCAGCAGCCACCTAGACTTGAAAGAGACCCAGTACTTC

j_call: TRBJ2-2
v_call: TRBV2
clone_size: NA
d_call: NA
cdr3_aa: CASSVSRVGTGELFF
cdr3_nt: TGTGCCAGCAGTGTGAGCAGGGTGGGAACCGGGGAGCTGTTTTTT

j_call: TRBJ1-3
v_call: TRBV7-9
clone_size: NA
d_call: NA
cdr3_aa: CAGLTGFRSGNTIYF
cdr3_nt: TGTGCCGGGCTTACAGGGTTTCGGTCTGGAAACACCATATATTTT

j_call: TRBJ2-6
v_call: TRBV4-1
clone_size: NA
d_call: NA
cdr3_aa: CASSQPWTDGANVLTF
cdr3_nt: TGCGCCAGCAGCCAACCCTGGACAGATGGGGCCAACGTCCTGACTTTC

j_call: TRBJ1-1
v_call: TRBV3-1/TRBV3-2
clone_size: once
d_call: NA
cdr3_aa: CASSDGVNTEAFF
cdr3_nt: TGTGCCAGCAGCGACGGGGTGAACACTGAAGCTTTCTTT

j_call: TRBJ1-2
v_call: TRBV6-2/TRBV6-3
clone_size: few
d_call: NA
cdr3_aa: CASSYAGNYGYTF
cdr3_nt: TGTGCCAGCAGTTACGCAGGGAACTATGGCTACACCTTC

j_call: TRBJ2-1
v_call: TRBV7-2
clone_size: once
d_call: NA
cdr3_aa: CASSGSVGRVGEQFF
cdr3_nt: TGTGCCAGCAGCGGATCGGTGGGGAGAGTCGGTGAGCAGTTCTTC

j_call: TRBJ1-1
v_call: TRBV7-9
clone_size: NA
d_call: TRBD1
cdr3_aa: CASSSRTGGDPEAFF
cdr3_nt: TGTGCCAGCAGCTCACGGACAGGGGGCGATCCTGAAGCTTTCTTT

j_call: TRBJ2-7
v_call: TRBV15
clone_size: few
d_call: NA
cdr3_aa: CATSRDPARGSLSYEQYF
cdr3_nt: TGTGCCACCAGCAGAGACCCTGCAAGGGGGAGCCTCTCCTACGAGCAGTACTTC

j_call: TRBJ2-1
v_call: TRBV18
clone_size: NA
d_call: TRBD1
cdr3_aa: CASSPGTGHNEQFF
cdr3_nt: TGTGCCAGCTCACCGGGGACAGGACACAATGAGCAGTTCTTC